Listed below are T cell receptor beta chains from one sample, sequenced in a study of blood T cells in healthy people across ages. TCRdb called the 5' RACE reads again in MiXCR, with one record for every CDR3 protein. This table holds roughly 1.4 million distinct CDR3 sequences, roughly 60% found once. Source material: blood. These receptor sequences come from a man between 18 and 35 years old in good health. Each CDR3 is given with its conserved first and last residue. The D gene is left open where the match is weak. Clone size, where shown, is once, few, many, or a class for clones that have expanded.

18 NA TRBJ2-7 TRBV7-2 TRBD1 CASSLAPLQGLSSYEQYF TGTGCCAGCAGCTTAGCGCCGCTACAGGGGCTATCCTCCTACGAGCAGTACTTC
15 NA TRBJ1-2 TRBV15 NA CATSREGNPGYGYTF TGTGCCACCAGCAGAGAGGGCAACCCGGGGTATGGCTACACCTTC
16 NA TRBJ2-1 TRBV5-1 NA CASSLGTPVGYNEQFF TGCGCCAGCAGCTTAGGGACCCCAGTCGGATACAATGAGCAGTTCTTC
18 NA TRBJ2-7 TRBV4-2 NA CASSQVRDGVESSYEQYF TGTGCCAGTAGCCAAGTTCGGGACGGGGTTGAGAGCTCCTACGAGCAGTACTTC
16 few TRBJ2-7 TRBV25-1 TRBD1 CASSEFGTGNRYEQYF TGTGCCAGCAGTGAATTCGGGACAGGGAACCGATACGAGCAGTACTTC
12 few TRBJ1-1 TRBV27 TRBD1 CASSPRTGRAFF TGTGCCAGCAGTCCGAGGACAGGGCGAGCTTTCTTT
15 NA TRBJ1-4 TRBV18 TRBD1 CASSDRGPANEKLFF TGTGCCAGCTCAGACAGGGGGCCAGCTAATGAAAAACTGTTTTTT
12 once TRBJ2-4 TRBV11-2 NA CASRPTENIQYF TGTGCCAGCAGACCGACCGAAAACATTCAGTACTTC
14 many TRBJ2-7 TRBV7-2 TRBD2 CASSSTSGGYEQYF TGCGCCAGCAGCTCCACCTCGGGGGGCTACGAGCAGTACTTC
14 NA TRBJ2-1 TRBV20-1 TRBD1 CSARTGQGGNEQFF TGCAGTGCTAGAACGGGACAGGGCGGAAATGAGCAGTTCTTC
15 NA TRBJ2-3 TRBV20-1 TRBD1 CSAQSPGQPTDTQYF TGCAGTGCTCAGTCCCCGGGACAGCCCACAGATACGCAGTATTTT
14 NA TRBJ2-7 TRBV6-5 NA CASSYRQGTYEQYF TGTGCCAGCAGTTACAGGCAGGGTACCTACGAGCAGTACTTC
13 NA TRBJ2-7 TRBV24-1 NA CATSETGFYEQYF TGTGCCACCAGTGAGACAGGTTTTTACGAGCAGTACTTC
15 few TRBJ2-1 TRBV20-1 TRBD2 CSAKRPSGGYNEQFF TGCAGTGCTAAACGCCCTAGCGGGGGCTACAATGAGCAGTTCTTC
15 NA TRBJ2-5 TRBV12-3/TRBV12-4 TRBD2 CASSKRLAGKETQYF TGTGCCAGCAGTAAACGACTAGCGGGGAAAGAGACCCAGTATTTC
16 NA TRBJ2-1 TRBV4-2 TRBD2 CASSQLSGSQDNEQFF TGTGCCAGCAGCCAACTTAGCGGGAGCCAAGACAATGAGCAGTTCTTC
14 NA TRBJ2-7 TRBV5-1 NA CASSLGRFPDEQYF TGCGCCAGCAGCTTGGGTAGGTTTCCCGACGAGCAGTACTTC
16 NA TRBJ2-2 TRBV6-6 NA CASSAPSARSTGELFF TGTGCCAGCAGTGCGCCTAGCGCGAGATCCACCGGGGAGCTGTTTTTT
16 NA TRBJ2-5 TRBV20-1 NA CSARGGDSIYQETQYF TGCAGTGCTAGAGGCGGGGACTCTATATACCAAGAGACCCAGTACTTC
13 NA TRBJ2-7 TRBV28 NA CVSSSGGPLEQYF TGTGTCAGCAGTTCGGGCGGGCCCCTCGAGCAGTACTTC
15 NA TRBJ2-5 TRBV3-1 NA CASSHELLESYEQYF TGTGCCAGCAGCCACGAGTTACTAGAATCTTATGAGCAGTACTTC
13 NA TRBJ1-1 TRBV29-1 NA CSVEGHDNTEAFF TGCAGCGTTGAAGGTCACGATAACACTGAAGCTTTCTTT
12 NA TRBJ2-7 TRBV12-3/TRBV12-4 NA CASSLYHGEQYF TGTGCCAGCAGCCTCTATCATGGAGAGCAGTACTTC